The clone carrying this T cell receptor (beta chain) has only one observation. The antigen is unknown. Since a much larger clone is just one base distant, this may be a read error. TCRdb independently ran MiXCR on the reads; one entry per CDR3 protein. The repertoire holds about 310,000 distinct CDR3 sequences, with about 17% as singletons. This record belongs to a study of T cell repertoires in cytomegalovirus infection. Study overall: The public TCR beta signatures pointed to both CMV infection and matching HLA type.

The germline V gene has CDR1 MNHNS and CDR2 SASEGT. Trimming took 2 bases from V and 7 from J, leaving 8 bases between them. This CDR3 contains 12 residues. General observations from the study: It was HLA-C-restricted CMV-specific TCR beta clonotypes that dominated the response ex vivo. CMV carriers having the relevant HLA were flagged by cumulative public TCR beta family frequency.

The source is a human donor in good health (CMV status not recorded). Some clones in this sample may be carry-over from other donors' samples. Sequenced material: PBMCs. J is TRBJ2-5 and V is TRBV6-1; D remains ambiguous. Written as DNA, the CDR3 is TGTGCCAGCAGTGAATTGGCGGCGACCCAGTACTTC. It translates to CASSELAATQYF.